The clone carrying this TCR beta chain was found once. The target antigen is unknown. This sample was taken from a study of T cells in localized non-small cell lung cancer. Study-level points and caveats: The study linked higher blood T cell density to longer overall survival. Maximal T cell clonality occurred in uninvolved adjacent lung, with tumor ranking below it.

This CDR3 has 15 residues. V dropped 4 bases and J dropped 0 bases, with 13 bases sitting between them. From germline, CDR1 is SGHNT and CDR2 YYREEE (reference sequence). Produced via immunoSEQ multiplex PCR; TCRdb's table is partial and in-frame only. The data contain around 69,000 clones, 90% of them singletons. This chain links TRBV5-4 with TRBJ1-1; TRBD1 might be the D (5 bases). The material sequenced was peripheral blood, taken before any cancer treatment. The sequence derives from a woman aged 40-70 years with stage I lung adenocarcinoma. CDR3 DNA: TGTGCCAGCAGCCTCCCGGGACCAATGAACACTGAAGCTTTCTTT. It codes for CASSLPGPMNTEAFF.